These 10 T cell receptor beta chains share one sample of origin, sequenced in a study of blood T cell repertoires in COVID-19. Only in-frame clones appear in the TCRdb table, and some are missing; sequencing was by immunoSEQ multiplex PCR. The sample lists 350,000 to 550,000 clones; 75% to 90% were seen once. The sequenced sample consisted of peripheral blood. The receptors originated from a woman in her 30s with acute or convalescent COVID-19.

This clone appeared once. This CDR3 is CATSRDLADTNNYGYTF. The DNA for the CDR3 is TGTGCCACCAGCAGAGATCTTGCAGACACGAATAACTATGGCTACACCTTC. The rearrangement uses TRBV15 and TRBJ1-2; D is ambiguous. Per germline, CDR1 LNHNV and CDR2 YYDKDF (reference sequence). This CDR3 region has 17 residues. The V end was cut by 0 bases, the J end by 1 base, with 15 bases between.

The J gene is TRBJ2-5, the V gene TRBV28; no clear D. This CDR3 has 14 residues. Trimming left V 3 bases short and J 4 bases short, with 12 bases between. Germline V gene data show CDR1 as MDHEN and CDR2 as SYDVKM. CDR3 residues: CASSLSDVRETQYF. The CDR3 DNA follows: TGTGCCAGCAGTTTGAGTGATGTTCGAGAGACCCAGTACTTC. The entire variable domain, with the rest obtained from reference TRBV28 and TRBJ2-5, is as follows: DVKVTQSSRYLVKRTGEKVFLECVQDMDHENMFWYRQDPGLGLRLIYFSYDVKMKEKGDIPEGYSVSREKKERFSLILESASTNQTSMYLCASSLSDVRETQYFGPGTRLLVL.

CDR3 protein: CASSSSITQPQHF. CDR3 in DNA: TGTGCCAGCAGTTCAAGCATCACTCAGCCCCAGCATTTT. The chain recombines TRBV27 with TRBJ1-5; D is ambiguous. With 4 bases removed from V and 6 bases from J, the gap between germline ends came to 10 bases. Germline-derived CDR1 and CDR2 are MNHEY and SMNVEV (reference sequence). The CDR3 consists of 13 residues.

The gene calls are TRBV4-1 and TRBJ1-1; TRBD1 might be the D (6 bases). The length of the CDR3 is 13 residues. Looked up from germline, CDR1 is MGHRA and CDR2 is YSYEKL. V lost 2 bases to trimming and J lost 6 bases, with 10 bases between them. The CDR3 DNA sequence: TGCGCCAGCAGCCAAACAGGGATCCCTGAAGCTTTCTTT. Protein product: CASSQTGIPEAFF.

This sequence joins TRBV28 and TRBJ1-4; 8 bases align to TRBD1. Losses at the gene ends were 6 bases for V and 5 bases for J; bases not matched to a gene: 2. The CDR3 length is 13 residues. In germline, CDR1 is MDHEN, CDR2 SYDVKM. The CDR3 DNA follows: TGTGCCAGCAGAGGACAGGGAAATGAAAAACTGTTTTTT. This sequence encodes CASRGQGNEKLFF.

The chain recombines TRBV28 with TRBJ1-2, with TRBD1 matching 9 bases. The CDR3 runs 14 residues. CDR1 and CDR2 from the germline V gene are MDHEN and SYDVKM. V lost 7 bases and J lost 6; bases outside the gene matches: 9. CDR3 DNA sequence: TGTGCCAGCACCTCTACGGACAGGGGCAATGGCTACACCTTC. Encoded protein: CASTSTDRGNGYTF.

The chain has TRBV5-1 and TRBJ2-5, with D perhaps matching TRBD1 (5 bases). V shed 2 bases and J shed 5 bases, with 19 bases lying between them. The germline V gene has CDR1 SGHRS and CDR2 YFSETQ. This CDR3 spans 16 amino acids. Written as DNA, the CDR3 is TGCGCCAGCAGCTTTTTACCCCCGGGCCCAGGGGAGACCCAGTACTTC. It translates to CASSFLPPGPGETQYF.

This chain links TRBV4-1 with TRBJ2-3; no clear D gene. V was shortened by 0 bases and J by 3 bases, with 4 bases between the two germline ends. The CDR3 has 13 amino acids. CDR1 and CDR2 (germline): MGHRA, YSYEKL. The CDR3 DNA reads as TGCGCCAGCAGCCAAGATTCAACAGATACGCAGTATTTT. Amino acids: CASSQDSTDTQYF.

The rearrangement uses TRBV4-2 and TRBJ2-2; 12 positions match TRBD2. CDR1 is LGHNA and CDR2 is YNFKEQ in the germline V gene. The CDR3 runs 17 residues. V trimming: 2 bases; J trimming: 6 bases; junction bases outside the gene matches: 7. The CDR3 DNA follows: TGTGCCAGCAGCCAACGATGGCTAGCGGGGGGGGCCGGGGAGCTGTTTTTT. Its protein is CASSQRWLAGGAGELFF.

With regard to this clone: At the DNA level, this CDR3 is encoded by other sequences in the same sample as well. V gene TRBV5-1 combines with J gene TRBJ1-1; D remains ambiguous. This CDR3 is 13 amino acids long. Looked up from germline, CDR1 is SGHRS and CDR2 is YFSETQ. Between the trimmed V and J ends, which lost 2 bases and 1 base, there was a span of 6 bases. CDR3 sequence reads: CASSFRGNTEAFF. CDR3 in DNA: TGCGCCAGCAGCTTTCGAGGGAACACTGAAGCTTTCTTT.